The 30 T cell receptor beta chains below all came from one sample that was sequenced in a study of cytomegalovirus exposure and HLA in healthy donors. Amplification used 60 Vbeta primers and 13 Jbeta primers. Data came from immunoSEQ multiplex PCR; TCRdb stores just in-frame clones and leaves some out. The data contain fewer than 200,000 clones, 70% to 85% of them singletons. Sequenced sample: PBMCs. The receptor source for this set is a man aged 35 to 55 in good health and CMV-seronegative.

V and J are TRBV29-1 and TRBJ1-5; no definite D call. The CDR3 extends over 13 amino acids. Trimming pared 5 bases from V and 5 bases from J, leaving 13 bases between. Per the germline V gene, CDR1 is SQVTM and CDR2 is ANQGSEA. CDR3: CSVNEGLDQPQHF. The CDR3 DNA follows: TGCAGCGTTAACGAGGGTCTAGATCAGCCCCAGCATTTT.

The chain recombines TRBV7-6 with TRBJ2-3; 10 bases fit TRBD2. This CDR3 comprises 17 residues. Unmatched junction bases numbered 7, after V lost 0 bases and J lost 4 bases. Germline CDR1 is SGHVS and CDR2 is FNYEAQ. CDR3 nucleotides: TGTGCCAGCAGCTTAGCGCCGAGCGGGAGGGCCGCAGATACGCAGTATTTT. Translated, it gives CASSLAPSGRAADTQYF.

V usage is TRBV29-1 and J usage is TRBJ2-1, with D possibly TRBD1 on 7 matching bases. The CDR3 length is 15 residues. CDR1 SQVTM and CDR2 ANQGSEA come from the germline V gene. V lost 0 bases, J lost 5 bases, and 14 bases lay in between. The DNA of the CDR3 is TGCAGCGTTGAAGAAGGCAGGGGGGCCGACAATGAGCAGTTCTTC. As protein: CSVEEGRGADNEQFF.

The rearrangement joins TRBV5-1 to TRBJ2-2; 7 bases map to TRBD1. The CDR3 loop spans 15 amino acids. V shed 1 base, J shed 1 base, and the junction held 1 base outside the gene matches. CDR1 is SGHRS, CDR2 YFSETQ, per germline. CDR3 nucleotides: TGCGCCAGCAGCTTGAGACAGGGGAACACCGGGGAGCTGTTTTTT. It yields the protein CASSLRQGNTGELFF.

This clone has a handful of counts. This chain joins TRBV7-2 and TRBJ2-1; TRBD2 matches 10 bases. CDR1 and CDR2 from the germline V gene are SGHTA and FQGNSA. The CDR3 contains 15 residues. After removal of 8 bases from V and 9 bases from J, the junction contained 13 bases not matched to a gene. CDR3 nucleotides: TGTGCCAGCCGCCTCTGGGGATTAGCGGGGGGTGAGCAGTTCTTC. Encoded protein: CASRLWGLAGGEQFF.

This clone occurred a few times. The V gene is TRBV5-4, the J gene TRBJ1-1; D uncertain. The CDR3 covers 14 residues. The germline V gene has CDR1 SGHNT and CDR2 YYREEE (reference sequence). The V gene lost 4 bases and the J gene lost 3 bases, with 13 bases spanning the gap. This CDR3 reads CASSRGALDTEAFF. CDR3 nucleotides: TGTGCCAGCAGCCGAGGAGCCTTGGACACTGAAGCTTTCTTT.

The rearrangement links TRBV19 to TRBJ2-7; perhaps TRBD1 as D (6 bases). CDR1 and CDR2 from the germline V gene are LNHDA and SQIVND (reference sequence). The CDR3 spans 12 residues. The V end lost 5 bases, the J end lost 10 bases, and 15 bases lay between the germline ends. The CDR3 sequence is CASSLSPGHQYF. The CDR3 DNA follows: TGTGCCAGTAGTTTATCACCGGGACACCAGTACTTC.

V and J are TRBV5-4 and TRBJ2-3, with a possible D match to TRBD1 (6 bases). The CDR3 spans 14 residues. Germline lookup yields CDR1 SGHNT and CDR2 YYREEE (reference sequence). With 6 bases removed from V and 4 bases from J, the gap between germline ends came to 15 bases. Here the CDR3 DNA reads TGTGCCAGCAAGGGGACATTGGGGGCAGATACGCAGTATTTT. Translated: CASKGTLGADTQYF.

The chain is built from TRBV9 and TRBJ2-5; the match to TRBD2 covers 13 bases. The better agreement between TRBJ2-7 and the DNA end casts doubt on the J call. The CDR3 contains 15 residues. Per germline, CDR1 SGDLS and CDR2 YYNGEE. The CDR3 DNA reads as TGTGCCAGCAGCCGGATTGGACTAGCGGGAGACGAGCAGTACTTC. Amino acid sequence: CASSRIGLAGDEQYF.

The chain has TRBV5-4 and TRBJ2-3; 7 bases fit TRBD2. The CDR3 is 17 amino acids. Germline V gene sequence: CDR1 SGHNT, CDR2 YYREEE (reference sequence). Trimming took 3 bases from V and 1 from J; bases not matched to a gene: 11. The CDR3 loop reads CASSSPGGLGRTDTQYF. The CDR3 nucleotides read TGTGCCAGCAGCTCCCCGGGAGGATTGGGGCGCACAGATACGCAGTATTTT.

The J gene is TRBJ2-7, the V gene TRBV27, with a weak D call TRBD1 (6 bases). The CDR3 is 16 residues long. Germline V gene lookup returns CDR1 MNHEY and CDR2 SMNVEV (reference sequence). The V end lost 2 bases, the J end lost 0 bases, and 14 bases lay between the germline ends. The CDR3, as DNA: TGTGCCAGCAGTTTAAGAACAGGGACGCCCTCCTACGAGCAGTACTTC. This sequence encodes CASSLRTGTPSYEQYF.

The chain combines TRBV7-4 with TRBJ2-7; 7 nucleotides match TRBD2. V trimming: 7 bases; J trimming: 7 bases; junction bases outside the gene matches: 28. Germline CDR1 SGHVT, CDR2 SQSDAQ. This CDR3 region has 19 residues. In DNA, the CDR3 is TGTGCCAGCAATTCGGTTGAGAGGGCGGGAGACCCTTTGGGGGGGGAGCAGTACTTC. This encodes CASNSVERAGDPLGGEQYF.

V gene TRBV7-9 combines with J gene TRBJ2-5; 7 nucleotides align to TRBD2. The germline V gene has CDR1 SEHNR and CDR2 FQNEAQ (reference sequence). V lost 4 bases and J lost 1; bases outside the gene matches: 6. The CDR3 totals 15 residues. CDR3 coding DNA: TGTGCCAGCAGCTGGGGGGGTAGCGGCCAAGAGACCCAGTACTTC. Translation: CASSWGGSGQETQYF.

The rearrangement joins TRBV4-1 to TRBJ2-5; 7 positions match TRBD1. The DNA end lines up better with TRBJ2-7; the J call may be wrong. Germline V gene sequence: CDR1 MGHRA, CDR2 YSYEKL. The CDR3 spans 14 residues. The CDR3 protein is CASSHPGQTYEQYF. The CDR3 DNA follows: TGCGCCAGCAGCCACCCGGGACAGACCTACGAGCAGTACTTC.

The CDR3 spells CASSDISTGNNEQFF. For the CDR3, the DNA is TGTGCCAGCAGTGACATTAGTACAGGGAACAATGAGCAGTTCTTC. The chain combines TRBV2 with TRBJ2-1; possible D gene TRBD1, 6 bases. Trimming left V 3 bases short and J 5 bases short, with 14 bases between. CDR1 and CDR2 (germline): SNHLY, FYNNEI. The CDR3 loop spans 15 amino acids.

The chain employs TRBV5-1 and TRBJ2-2; 9 bases agree with TRBD1. Germline-derived CDR1 and CDR2 are SGHRS and YFSETQ. This CDR3 is built from 15 residues. After removal of 3 bases from V and 2 bases from J, the junction contained 2 bases not matched to a gene. The DNA of the CDR3 is TGCGCCAGCAGCTGGGGACAGGGAAACACCGGGGAGCTGTTTTTT. It is translated as CASSWGQGNTGELFF.

This chain joins TRBV7-2 and TRBJ2-2; 9 bases are shared with TRBD1. V shed 5 bases, J shed 3 bases, and the junction held 4 bases outside the gene matches. The length of the CDR3 is 15 residues. Per the germline V gene, CDR1 is SGHTA and CDR2 is FQGNSA. CDR3 nucleotide sequence: TGTGCCAGCAGCGGGGACAGGGTGGACACCGGGGAGCTGTTTTTT. This translates into CASSGDRVDTGELFF.

V usage is TRBV6-1 and J usage is TRBJ2-7; D is unresolved. CDR1 MNHNS and CDR2 SASEGT come from the germline V gene. V lost 4 bases and J lost 3, with 4 bases in between. The CDR3 is made up of 11 amino acids. Here the CDR3 reads CASSGSYEQYF. CDR3 sequence (DNA): TGTGCCAGCAGTGGGAGCTACGAGCAGTACTTC.

Worth noting for this clone: Its ends do not fully match the called genes, so a read error is possible. The chain links TRBV7-7 to TRBJ2-5; the match to TRBD1 covers 8 bases. Per the germline V gene, CDR1 is SSHAT and CDR2 is FNYEAQ (reference sequence). The CDR3 is made up of 13 amino acids. CDR3 region: CASSSDRVETQYF. CDR3 sequence (DNA): TGTGCTAGCAGCTCGGACAGGGTTGAGACCCAGTACTTC.

This clone showed up just once. A junction end diverges from the germline sequence, so it may reflect a read error. The V call is TRBV25-1, the J call TRBJ1-3; tentatively, D is TRBD1 (6 bases). The germline gives CDR1 MGHDK, CDR2 SYGVNS. The CDR3 length is 14 residues. The CDR3 DNA reads as TGTGCCAGCAGTCGGGCAGGGGCCGGAAACGCCATATATTTT. Amino acid sequence: CASSRAGAGNAIYF.

V usage is TRBV4-1 and J usage is TRBJ2-1, with 10 bases fitting TRBD1. CDR3 size: 16 residues. The V gene end was trimmed by 4 bases and the J gene end by 6 bases; junction bases not matched to a gene: 9. From germline, CDR1 is MGHRA and CDR2 YSYEKL. CDR3 nucleotides: TGCGCCAGCAGCCTCCTAACCGGGACAGGGGTCAATGAGCAGTTCTTC. Translation gives CASSLLTGTGVNEQFF.

The chain uses TRBV10-3 and TRBJ1-5; D call uncertain. The V and J ends lost 0 bases and 6 bases respectively, with 15 bases between them. Germline CDR1 and CDR2: ENHRY and SYGVKD. The CDR3 runs 16 residues. The CDR3 sequence is CAISESPPGEGQPQHF. The CDR3 DNA reads as TGTGCCATCAGTGAGTCCCCGCCAGGAGAGGGTCAGCCCCAGCATTTT.

The gene calls are TRBV7-2 and TRBJ2-7; D possibly corresponds to TRBD2 (7 bases). Trimming cost V 5 bases and J 5 bases, with 22 bases left between them. CDR1 and CDR2 (germline): SGHTA, FQGNSA. The CDR3 is 16 amino acids. CDR3 nucleotide sequence: TGTGCCAGCAGCAGCACCCGGGGGGCGTTTAGCGACGAGCAGTACTTC. It codes for CASSSTRGAFSDEQYF.

The chain joins TRBV28 to TRBJ1-4, with TRBD1 matching 8 bases. The germline gives CDR1 MDHEN, CDR2 SYDVKM. The junction had 5 bases not matched to a gene; V was cut back by 3 bases and J by 5 bases. CDR3 length: 15 residues. The CDR3 spells CASSLRQGSNEKLFF. The CDR3 bases are TGTGCCAGCAGTTTGAGACAGGGGTCGAATGAAAAACTGTTTTTT.

The chain is built from TRBV10-1 and TRBJ2-2, with D perhaps matching TRBD2 (6 bases). The V gene's germline CDR1 is WNHNN and CDR2 SYGVQD (reference sequence). The germline V and J ends were trimmed by 11 bases and 3 bases, with 22 bases remaining between them. CDR3 length: 16 residues. CDR3 in DNA: TGCGCCGGATCAATTAAGGTGGGCGGGGACACCGGGGAGCTGTTTTTT. Its translation is CAGSIKVGGDTGELFF.

The CDR3 loop reads CASSRNQGAKNIQYF. In DNA form, the CDR3 reads TGCGCCAGCAGCCGAAACCAGGGGGCCAAAAACATTCAGTACTTC. V gene TRBV4-1 combines with J gene TRBJ2-4, with TRBD1 as a possible D gene (6 bases). Trimming removed 4 bases at V and 1 base at J, with 11 bases between. The length of the CDR3 is 15 residues. The V gene's germline CDR1 is MGHRA and CDR2 YSYEKL.

The V call is TRBV7-9, the J call TRBJ1-1; unclear D gene. Looked up from germline, CDR1 is SEHNR and CDR2 is FQNEAQ (reference sequence). The CDR3 is made up of 13 amino acids. Trimming took 5 bases from V and 1 from J, leaving 8 bases between them. This CDR3 is CASSPPGNTEAFF. The CDR3 DNA follows: TGTGCCAGCAGCCCCCCAGGGAACACTGAAGCTTTCTTT.

This rearrangement joins TRBV27 to TRBJ2-7; 10 bases align to TRBD2. V shed 10 bases and J 5 bases; nucleotides not matched to a gene: 14. The CDR3 spans 15 residues. The germline CDR1 and CDR2 sequences are MNHEY and SMNVEV (reference sequence). CDR3 region: CATLDPSSGSDEQYF. DNA of the CDR3: TGTGCCACGCTCGACCCCTCTAGCGGGAGCGACGAGCAGTACTTC.

With respect to this clone: Other nucleotide sequences in the sample specify the same CDR3. CDR3: CASSLRGETQYF. CDR3 DNA sequence: TGTGCCAGCAGTTTGCGGGGGGAGACCCAGTACTTC. V and J are TRBV28 and TRBJ2-5, with 7 bases matching TRBD2. Per germline, CDR1 MDHEN and CDR2 SYDVKM. The CDR3 loop spans 12 amino acids. J gave up 5 bases and V 3 bases, and 0 bases lay outside the gene matches.

The chain joins TRBV6-1 to TRBJ2-4; 9 nucleotides agree with TRBD1. CDR3 length: 12 amino acids. Trimming cost V 8 bases and J 12 bases; bases outside gene matches: 8. CDR1 is MNHNS and CDR2 is SASEGT in the germline V gene. For the CDR3, the DNA is TGTGCCAGCCCTAGGGACAGGGACAGTCAGTACTTC. Its translation is CASPRDRDSQYF.